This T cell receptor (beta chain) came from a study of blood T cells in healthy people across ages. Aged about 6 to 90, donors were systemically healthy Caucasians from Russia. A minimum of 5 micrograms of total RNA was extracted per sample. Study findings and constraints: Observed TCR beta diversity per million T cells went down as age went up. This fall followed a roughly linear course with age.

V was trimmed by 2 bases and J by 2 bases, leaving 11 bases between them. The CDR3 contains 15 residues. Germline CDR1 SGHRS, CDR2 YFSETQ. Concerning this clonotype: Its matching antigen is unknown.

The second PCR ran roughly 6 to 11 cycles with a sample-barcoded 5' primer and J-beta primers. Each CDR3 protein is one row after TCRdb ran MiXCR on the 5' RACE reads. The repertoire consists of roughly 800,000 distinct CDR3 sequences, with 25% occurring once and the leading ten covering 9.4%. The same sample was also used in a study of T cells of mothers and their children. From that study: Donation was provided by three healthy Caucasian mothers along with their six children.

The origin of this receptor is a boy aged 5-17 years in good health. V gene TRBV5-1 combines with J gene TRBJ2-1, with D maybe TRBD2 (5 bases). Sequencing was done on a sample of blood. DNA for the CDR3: TGCGCCAGCAGCTTAGTGGGAGACACCTACAATGAGCAGTTCTTC. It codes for CASSLVGDTYNEQFF.